The 29 T cell receptor beta chains presented below share a single source sample, sequenced in a study of a mutant IDH1 vaccine in newly diagnosed glioma. For these TCRs, the target antigens are not known. Method: immunoSEQ multiplex PCR; TCRdb's copy keeps in-frame clones and lacks some. The data contain approximately 82,000 clones, more than 80% of them singletons. The time point is: week 23, last vaccination. Vaccinated patients received 300 ug of mutant IDH1 20-mer peptide per dose, with topical imiquimod. Sequenced material: PBMCs, taken from a glioma patient whose treatment included an IDH1 peptide vaccine. These receptors were taken from a woman in her forties or fifties with glioma.

The rearrangement joins TRBV5-7 to TRBJ2-5; 8 bases are a match to TRBD1. TRBV5-7 is designated an ORF whose function remains uncertain. The CDR3 consists of 14 residues. Trimming removed 3 bases from V and 3 bases from J; junction bases left unmatched: 4. The CDR3 DNA reads TGTGCCAGCAGCTCAAGGACAGGGAAAGAGACCCAGTACTTC. Its translation is CASSSRTGKETQYF.

The chain joins TRBV5-5 to TRBJ1-5; D uncertain. Trimming left V 4 bases short and J 1 base short, with 12 bases between. CDR3 length: 15 amino acids. From germline, CDR1 is SGHKS and CDR2 YYEKEE (reference sequence). CDR3 coding DNA: TGTGCCAGCAGCCCTGAGTGGAGGAGCAATCAGCCCCAGCATTTT. Translated: CASSPEWRSNQPQHF.

This chain's CDR3 is CASTWTGRAGANVLTF. The DNA for the CDR3 is TGTGCCAGCACCTGGACAGGGAGGGCTGGGGCCAACGTCCTGACTTTC. The V and J genes are TRBV2 and TRBJ2-6, with TRBD1 as a possible D gene (8 bases). This CDR3 is built from 16 residues. Germline V gene data show CDR1 as SNHLY and CDR2 as FYNNEI. Trimming removed 7 bases at V and 2 bases at J, with 15 bases between.

CDR3 protein: CASSFSPDYEQYF. The CDR3 DNA reads as TGTGCCAGCAGCTTTTCGCCAGACTACGAGCAGTACTTC. The rearrangement uses TRBV11-2 and TRBJ2-7; D remains unclear. The CDR3 runs to 13 residues. V was clipped by 3 bases and J by 3 bases, with 9 bases between them. Germline assignment: CDR1 SGHAT and CDR2 FQNNGV. The full variable domain, with the rest looked up from reference TRBV11-2 and TRBJ2-7, is EAGVAQSPRYKIIEKRQSVAFWCNPISGHATLYWYQQILGQGPKLLIQFQNNGVVDDSQLPKDRFSAERLKGVDSTLKIQPAKLEDSAVYLCASSFSPDYEQYFGPGTRLTVT.

The chain recombines TRBV29-1 with TRBJ1-1; TRBD1 might be the D (6 bases). The CDR3 is 13 amino acids. The germline gives CDR1 SQVTM, CDR2 ANQGSEA. The V and J ends lost 7 bases and 0 bases respectively, with 12 bases between them. Written as DNA, the CDR3 is TGCAGCGCTACGGGACACTTGAACACTGAAGCTTTCTTT. This encodes CSATGHLNTEAFF. Variable domain in full (rest from reference TRBV29-1 and TRBJ1-1): SAVISQKPSRDICQRGTSLTIQCQVDSQVTMMFWYRQQPGQSLTLIATANQGSEATYESGFVIDKFPISRPNLTFSTLTVSNMSPEDSSIYLCSATGHLNTEAFFGQGTRLTVV.

The chain recombines TRBV10-3 with TRBJ1-5; 9 nucleotides align to TRBD1. J was trimmed by 2 bases and V by 10 bases; bases with no gene match: 9. Germline V gene sequence: CDR1 ENHRY, CDR2 SYGVKD. The CDR3 sequence is 15 residues long. The CDR3 nucleotides read TGTGCCACCCGGACAGGGGAAGGAGGCAATCAGCCCCAGCATTTT. It is translated as CATRTGEGGNQPQHF.

The rearrangement joins TRBV9 to TRBJ2-6; TRBD2 matches 8 bases. CDR1 is SGDLS, CDR2 YYNGEE, per germline. V lost 1 base, J lost 1 base, and 7 bases stayed unmatched. This CDR3 spans 18 amino acids. The CDR3 protein is CASSVREAGESGANVLTF. In DNA, the CDR3 is TGTGCCAGCAGCGTAAGAGAAGCGGGAGAATCTGGGGCCAACGTCCTGACTTTC.

This chain uses TRBV2 with TRBJ2-1, with 9 bases aligning to TRBD2. V dropped 7 bases and J dropped 3; count of bases not matched to a gene: 7. Per the germline V gene, CDR1 is SNHLY and CDR2 is FYNNEI. CDR3 length: 15 residues. DNA for the CDR3: TGTGCCAGCACCCGGGGTAGCGGGAGCTACAATGAGCAGTTCTTC. This encodes CASTRGSGSYNEQFF.

The CDR3 protein is CASSLMAGTNYNEQFF. In DNA form, the CDR3 reads TGCGCCAGCAGCTTAATGGCCGGGACCAACTACAATGAGCAGTTCTTC. The V and J genes are TRBV5-1 and TRBJ2-1; tentatively, D is TRBD1 or TRBD2 (5 bases each). This CDR3 contains 16 residues. The germline V and J ends were trimmed by 2 bases and 3 bases, with 15 bases remaining between them. CDR1 SGHRS and CDR2 YFSETQ come from the germline V gene.

This clone was observed a handful of times. The V call is TRBV27, the J call TRBJ2-7; D tentatively reads TRBD1 or TRBD2 (5 bases each). Looked up from germline, CDR1 is MNHEY and CDR2 is SMNVEV (reference sequence). CDR3 length: 16 residues. The ends were cut back, 5 bases at V and 2 bases at J, with 19 bases in the middle. This chain's CDR3 is CASSPRDATNTYEQYF. In DNA, the CDR3 is TGTGCCAGCAGTCCACGGGACGCCACAAACACCTACGAGCAGTACTTC.

This clone was recorded only once. The V call is TRBV14, the J call TRBJ2-1, with no clear D. The CDR3 length is 14 residues. The ends were cut back, 4 bases at V and 3 bases at J, with 10 bases in the middle. CDR1 and CDR2 from the germline V gene are SGHDN and FVKESK. Here the CDR3 DNA reads TGTGCCAGCAGCCTTAACATGGGCTACAATGAGCAGTTCTTC. Amino acids: CASSLNMGYNEQFF.

The rearrangement links TRBV27 to TRBJ2-7, with D possibly TRBD2 on 6 matching bases. V gave up 2 bases and J gave up 4 bases, with 12 bases separating them. Germline V gene lookup returns CDR1 MNHEY and CDR2 SMNVEV (reference sequence). The CDR3 has 14 amino acids. CDR3 sequence reads: CASSLRGGVYEQYF. The CDR3 DNA follows: TGTGCCAGCAGTTTAAGGGGCGGGGTTTACGAGCAGTACTTC.

The chain combines TRBV6-5 with TRBJ2-7, with no clear D. V lost 2 bases and J 3 bases, leaving 11 bases between the germline ends. Germline-derived CDR1 and CDR2 are MNHEY and SVGAGI. This CDR3 comprises 14 residues. Written as DNA, the CDR3 is TGTGCCAGCAGTTACATGCCGGGCCGCTACGAGCAGTACTTC. Translated, it gives CASSYMPGRYEQYF.

The CDR3 DNA follows: TGTGCCAGCAGCTTAGAGGGTAGTCGGGGTTGGGAGACCCAGTACTTC. Translation: CASSLEGSRGWETQYF. This sequence joins TRBV7-8 and TRBJ2-5; the D gene is possibly TRBD2 (5 bases). This CDR3 region has 16 residues. Trimming took 1 base from V and 5 from J, leaving 17 bases between them. Germline assignment: CDR1 SGHVS and CDR2 FQNEAQ.

The rearrangement links TRBV7-1 to TRBJ1-5, with TRBD1 matching 7 bases. TRBV7-1 is classed as an ORF, of uncertain function. The CDR3 is 15 residues long. The J segment lost 6 bases and the V segment lost 3 bases, leaving 8 bases of the junction unmatched. The CDR3: CASSSGSGGGQPQHF. The CDR3 DNA reads TGTGCCAGCAGCTCCGGGTCAGGGGGTGGTCAGCCCCAGCATTTT.

This clone was recorded a few times. The gene calls are TRBV7-6 and TRBJ1-1; D remains ambiguous. CDR3 length: 13 amino acids. Per the germline V gene, CDR1 is SGHVS and CDR2 is FNYEAQ. V was pared by 5 bases and J by 1 base, with 8 bases between. The CDR3 nucleotides read TGTGCCAGCAGCCAAATTCGGAACACTGAAGCTTTCTTT. This sequence encodes CASSQIRNTEAFF. Variable domain in full (rest from reference TRBV7-6 and TRBJ1-1): GAGVSQSPRYKVTKRGQDVALRCDPISGHVSLYWYRQALGQGPEFLTYFNYEAQQDKSGLPNDRFSAERPEGSISTLTIQRTEQRDSAMYRCASSQIRNTEAFFGQGTRLTVV.

This chain links TRBV15 with TRBJ1-1; no definite D call. The germline gives CDR1 LNHNV, CDR2 YYDKDF (reference sequence). V lost 0 bases and J 1 base, leaving 9 bases between the germline ends. This CDR3 comprises 15 residues. In DNA, the CDR3 is TGTGCCACCAGCAGAGATCTCTCGGGGAACACTGAAGCTTTCTTT. This encodes CATSRDLSGNTEAFF.

In this sample, this clone turned up once. This sequence joins TRBV10-3 and TRBJ2-3; 10 bases map to TRBD2. The CDR3 covers 18 residues. Germline CDR1 ENHRY, CDR2 SYGVKD. The junction had 14 bases not matched to a gene; V was cut back by 2 bases and J by 6 bases. In DNA form, the CDR3 reads TGTGCCATCAGTGAGCCACAAGGGCTAGCGGGAGTCATGGATACGCAGTATTTT. Encoded protein: CAISEPQGLAGVMDTQYF.

The chain links TRBV7-3 to TRBJ2-2; D could derive from TRBD1 or TRBD2 (5 bases each). Germline V gene sequence: CDR1 SGHTA, CDR2 FQGTGA. There are 15 residues in the CDR3. V gave up 3 bases and J gave up 2 bases, with 10 bases separating them. CDR3: CASSFGGTNTGELFF. The CDR3 nucleotides are TGTGCCAGCAGCTTCGGTGGGACCAACACCGGGGAGCTGTTTTTT.

This clone occurred a few times. The chain is built from TRBV27 and TRBJ1-5; D remains unclear. The CDR3 runs 14 residues. The V gene lost 5 bases and the J gene lost 1 base, with 9 bases spanning the gap. Germline CDR1 MNHEY, CDR2 SMNVEV (reference sequence). CDR3 protein: CASSPRTSNQPQHF. In DNA form, the CDR3 reads TGTGCCAGCAGTCCCAGGACCAGCAATCAGCCCCAGCATTTT.

The rearrangement joins TRBV11-2 to TRBJ1-2, with D perhaps TRBD1 (5 bases). The germline V gene encodes CDR1 SGHAT and CDR2 FQNNGV. This CDR3 is 15 amino acids long. V gave up 5 bases and J gave up 2 bases, with 15 bases separating them. The CDR3 region is CASSLGTGGNYGYTF. CDR3 in DNA: TGTGCCAGCAGCCTAGGGACGGGCGGAAACTATGGCTACACCTTC.

The chain combines TRBV9 with TRBJ1-1, with D perhaps TRBD1 (5 bases). This CDR3 has 16 residues. The V end lost 0 bases, the J end lost 0 bases, and 12 bases lay between the germline ends. Germline lookup yields CDR1 SGDLS and CDR2 YYNGEE. The CDR3 nucleotides read TGTGCCAGCAGCGTAGCGTCAGGGTGGATGAACACTGAAGCTTTCTTT. This gives the protein CASSVASGWMNTEAFF. Using reference TRBV9 and TRBJ1-1 for the parts outside the CDR3, the full variable domain is DSGVTQTPKHLITATGQRVTLRCSPRSGDLSVYWYQQSLDQGLQFLIQYYNGEERAKGNILERFSAQQFPDLHSELNLSSLELGDSALYFCASSVASGWMNTEAFFGQGTRLTVV.

The chain employs TRBV11-2 and TRBJ1-2; D is undetermined. Germline V gene data show CDR1 as SGHAT and CDR2 as FQNNGV. V lost 5 bases to trimming and J lost 5 bases, with 12 bases between them. The CDR3 has 13 amino acids. For the CDR3, the DNA is TGTGCCAGCAGCGAACTCAGGCAGTATGGCTACACCTTC. Encoded protein: CASSELRQYGYTF.

This chain connects TRBV28 to TRBJ2-1; TRBD2 matches 14 bases. CDR3 length equals 22 residues. From germline, CDR1 is MDHEN and CDR2 SYDVKM. With 3 bases clipped from V and 1 base from J, the junction kept 17 bases outside the gene matches. In DNA form, the CDR3 reads TGTGCCAGCAGTTTCCCCTACCCGGGACTAGCGGGAGATTATGGTTCCTACAATGAGCAGTTCTTC. Translated, it gives CASSFPYPGLAGDYGSYNEQFF.

This clone has a single count. The chain recombines TRBV7-3 with TRBJ1-2, with TRBD1 matching 9 bases. The germline CDR1 and CDR2 sequences are SGHTA and FQGTGA. With V trimmed by 0 bases and J by 8 bases, 4 bases remained unmatched. The CDR3 length is 14 residues. The CDR3 nucleotides are TGTGCCAGCAGCTTAACGGGACAGGGCTCCGGCTACACCTTC. Residues: CASSLTGQGSGYTF.

The rearrangement joins TRBV6-4 to TRBJ2-1; 9 bases map to TRBD2. V lost 2 bases and J lost 5; bases outside the gene matches: 4. Per the germline V gene, CDR1 is MRHNA and CDR2 is SNTAGT. This CDR3 spans 15 amino acids. CDR3 DNA sequence: TGTGCCAGCAGTGACCCGGCTAGCGGGAACAATGAGCAGTTCTTC. It codes for CASSDPASGNNEQFF.

The chain employs TRBV9 and TRBJ1-2; 7 bases agree with TRBD1. Germline V gives CDR1 SGDLS, CDR2 YYNGEE. V was clipped by 4 bases and J by 1 base; unmatched bases: 10. The CDR3 loop spans 16 amino acids. CDR3 DNA sequence: TGTGCCAGCAGCATAGTTCCCGGGACAGATAACTATGGCTACACCTTC. Translation gives CASSIVPGTDNYGYTF.

This sequence joins TRBV6-1 and TRBJ1-2, with 7 bases aligning to TRBD1. The CDR3 runs to 14 residues. Germline V gene sequence: CDR1 MNHNS, CDR2 SASEGT. V was pared by 6 bases and J by 11 bases, with 15 bases of the junction left unmatched. The CDR3 protein is CASRPGGDSPRYTF. The CDR3 DNA follows: TGTGCCAGCAGACCCGGGGGGGACAGTCCACGGTACACCTTC.

The J gene is TRBJ1-2, the V gene TRBV20-1; 10 bases match TRBD1. The CDR3 covers 11 residues. The V segment lost 6 bases and the J segment 8 bases; nucleotides outside the gene matches: 3. Germline V gene data show CDR1 as DFQATT and CDR2 as SNEGSKA (reference sequence). CDR3 region: CSAGTGEGYTF. Here the CDR3 DNA reads TGCAGTGCCGGGACAGGGGAAGGCTACACCTTC.